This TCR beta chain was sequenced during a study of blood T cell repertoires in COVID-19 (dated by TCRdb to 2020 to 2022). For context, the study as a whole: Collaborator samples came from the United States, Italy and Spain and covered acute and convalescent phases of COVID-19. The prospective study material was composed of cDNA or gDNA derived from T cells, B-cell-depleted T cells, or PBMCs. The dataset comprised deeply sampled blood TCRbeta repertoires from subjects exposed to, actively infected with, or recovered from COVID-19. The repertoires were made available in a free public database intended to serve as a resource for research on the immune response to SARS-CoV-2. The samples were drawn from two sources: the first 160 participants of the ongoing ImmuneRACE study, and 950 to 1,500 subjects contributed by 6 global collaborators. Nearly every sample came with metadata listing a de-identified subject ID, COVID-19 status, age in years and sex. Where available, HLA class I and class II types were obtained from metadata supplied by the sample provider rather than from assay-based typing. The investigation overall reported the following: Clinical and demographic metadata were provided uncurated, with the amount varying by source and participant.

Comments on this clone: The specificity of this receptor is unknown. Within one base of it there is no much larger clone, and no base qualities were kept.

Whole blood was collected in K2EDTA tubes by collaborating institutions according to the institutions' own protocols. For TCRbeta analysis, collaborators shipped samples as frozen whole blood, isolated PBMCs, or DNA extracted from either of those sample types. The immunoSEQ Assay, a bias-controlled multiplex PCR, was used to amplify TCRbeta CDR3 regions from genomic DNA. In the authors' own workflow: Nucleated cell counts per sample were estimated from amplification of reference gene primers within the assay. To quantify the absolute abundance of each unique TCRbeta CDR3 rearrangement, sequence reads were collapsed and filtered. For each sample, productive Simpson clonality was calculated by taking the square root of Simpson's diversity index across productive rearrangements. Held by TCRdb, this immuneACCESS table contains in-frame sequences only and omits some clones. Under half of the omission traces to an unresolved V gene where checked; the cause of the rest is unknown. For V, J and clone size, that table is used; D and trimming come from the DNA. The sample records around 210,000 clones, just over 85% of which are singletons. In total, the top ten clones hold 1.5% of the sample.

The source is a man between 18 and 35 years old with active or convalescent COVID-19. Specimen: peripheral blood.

The CDR3 protein: CAIGTGLRGQETQYF. The nucleotides read TGTGCCATCGGGACAGGGTTGAGGGGCCAAGAGACCCAGTACTTC. The chain links TRBV10-3 with TRBJ2-5; the junction holds 9 bases that match TRBD1. In the germline V gene, CDR1 corresponds to ENHRY and CDR2 to SYGVKD. Ends trimmed: V by 8 bases, J by 1 base; bases unmatched to a gene: 8. Spanning cysteine to phenylalanine, the CDR3 consists of 15 amino acids. The DNA shown is the 45-base CDR3, in frame from base 1.